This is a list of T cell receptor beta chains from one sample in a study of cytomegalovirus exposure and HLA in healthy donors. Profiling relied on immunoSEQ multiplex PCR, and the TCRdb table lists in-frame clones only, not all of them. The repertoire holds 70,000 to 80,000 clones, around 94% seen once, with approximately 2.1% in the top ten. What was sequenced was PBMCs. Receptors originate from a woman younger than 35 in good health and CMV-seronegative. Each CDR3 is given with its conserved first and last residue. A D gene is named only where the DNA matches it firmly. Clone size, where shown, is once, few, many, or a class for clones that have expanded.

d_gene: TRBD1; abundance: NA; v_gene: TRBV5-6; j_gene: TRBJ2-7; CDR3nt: TGTGCCAGCAGCTTGGGGGGACAGAACTACGAGCAGTACTTC; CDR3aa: CASSLGGQNYEQYF
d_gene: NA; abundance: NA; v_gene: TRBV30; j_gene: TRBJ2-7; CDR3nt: TGTGCCTGGAGCCCTGGGGGGACAGTATCCTACGAGCAGTACTTC; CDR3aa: CAWSPGGTVSYEQYF
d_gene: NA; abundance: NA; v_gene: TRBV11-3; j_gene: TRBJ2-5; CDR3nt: TGTGCCAGCAGCCACCCGGGACAACAAGAGACCCAGTACTTC; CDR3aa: CASSHPGQQETQYF
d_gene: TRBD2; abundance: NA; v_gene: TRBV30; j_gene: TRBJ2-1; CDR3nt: TGTGCCTGGAGCCACAGGGCTAGCGGGATTAGCTCCTACAATGAGCAGTTCTTC; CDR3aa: CAWSHRASGISSYNEQFF
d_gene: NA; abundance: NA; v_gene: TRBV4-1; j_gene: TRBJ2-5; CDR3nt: TGCGCCAGCAGCCACCTCCAGGGCGCTCTGGAGACCCAGTACTTC; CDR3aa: CASSHLQGALETQYF
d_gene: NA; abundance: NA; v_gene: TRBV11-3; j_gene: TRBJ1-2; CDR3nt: TGTGCCAGCAGCCACCACAGGGCTACTGGCTACACCTTC; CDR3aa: CASSHHRATGYTF
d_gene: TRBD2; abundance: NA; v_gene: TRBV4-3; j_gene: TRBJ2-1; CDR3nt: TGCGCCAGCAGCCCCCGGACTAGCGGGGCCCACAATGAGCAGTTCTTC; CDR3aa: CASSPRTSGAHNEQFF
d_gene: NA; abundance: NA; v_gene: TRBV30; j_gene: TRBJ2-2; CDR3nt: TGTGCCTGTCTTAGGAACACCGGGGAGCTGTTTTTT; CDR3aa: CACLRNTGELFF
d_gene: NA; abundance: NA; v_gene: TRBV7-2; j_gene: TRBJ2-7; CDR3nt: TGTGCCAGCAGAGAGAGCCCCGGTTTCGACTACGAGCAGTACTTC; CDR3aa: CASRESPGFDYEQYF
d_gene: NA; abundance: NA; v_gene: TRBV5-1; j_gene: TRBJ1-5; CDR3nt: TGCGCCAGCAGCTTGGAGAGGGCGAGTCAGCCCCAGCATTTT; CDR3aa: CASSLERASQPQHF
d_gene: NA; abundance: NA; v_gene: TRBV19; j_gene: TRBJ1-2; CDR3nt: TGTGCCAGTACCCCCCCCGCCTATAAGATTGACTACACCTTC; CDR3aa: CASTPPAYKIDYTF
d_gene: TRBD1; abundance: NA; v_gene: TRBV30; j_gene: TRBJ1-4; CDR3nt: TGTGCCTGGAGTCGCCTACAGGGGTTTGGTGAAAAACTGTTTTTT; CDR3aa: CAWSRLQGFGEKLFF
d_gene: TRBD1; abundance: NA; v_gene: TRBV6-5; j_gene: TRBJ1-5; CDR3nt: TGTGCCAGCAGCACAGGGGCTGGACAGCCCCAGCATTTT; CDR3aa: CASSTGAGQPQHF
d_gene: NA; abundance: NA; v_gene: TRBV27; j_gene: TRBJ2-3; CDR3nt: TGTGCCAGCAGTTTAAGAGCGACAGATACGCAGTATTTT; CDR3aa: CASSLRATDTQYF
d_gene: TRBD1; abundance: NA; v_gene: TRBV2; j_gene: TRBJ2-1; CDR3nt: TGTGCCAGCAGTGAATCGGGGACAGGGGGCTTCAATGAGCAGTTCTTC; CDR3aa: CASSESGTGGFNEQFF
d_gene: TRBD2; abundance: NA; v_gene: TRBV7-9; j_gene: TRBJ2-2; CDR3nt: TGTGCCAGCAGCTTAACCAGCGGGACCGCCGCGAACACCGGGGAGCTGTTTTTT; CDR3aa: CASSLTSGTAANTGELFF
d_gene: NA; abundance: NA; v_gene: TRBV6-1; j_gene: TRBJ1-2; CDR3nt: TGTGCCAGCAGCGATAGGGAGGGGGGCGGCTACACCTTC; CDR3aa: CASSDREGGGYTF
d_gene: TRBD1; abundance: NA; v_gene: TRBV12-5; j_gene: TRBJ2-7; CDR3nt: TGTGCTAGTGGTTTTAAGGGGGCGACCTACGAGCAGTACTTC; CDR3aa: CASGFKGATYEQYF
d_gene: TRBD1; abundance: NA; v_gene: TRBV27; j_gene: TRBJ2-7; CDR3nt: TGTGCCAGTTCCCGGGGGACAGGGGGCAACGAGCAGTACTTC; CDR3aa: CASSRGTGGNEQYF
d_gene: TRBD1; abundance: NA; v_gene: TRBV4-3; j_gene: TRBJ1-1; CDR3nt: TGCGCCAGCAGCCCGGGACAGGGGGTTATGAACACTGAAGCTTTCTTT; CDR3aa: CASSPGQGVMNTEAFF
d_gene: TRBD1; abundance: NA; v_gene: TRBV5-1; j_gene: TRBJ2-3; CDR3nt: TGCGCCAGCCGACAGGGGGATGGAGATACGCAGTATTTT; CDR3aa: CASRQGDGDTQYF
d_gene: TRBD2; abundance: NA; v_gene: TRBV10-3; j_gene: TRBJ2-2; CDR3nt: TGTGCCATCAGTGGCCTAGCGGGAGGGCCGGGCACCGGGGAGCTGTTTTTT; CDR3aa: CAISGLAGGPGTGELFF
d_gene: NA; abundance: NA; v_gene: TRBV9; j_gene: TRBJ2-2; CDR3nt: TGTGCCAGCAGCCGGTCCGGGGGAGTGGACACCGGGGAGCTGTTTTTT; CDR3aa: CASSRSGGVDTGELFF
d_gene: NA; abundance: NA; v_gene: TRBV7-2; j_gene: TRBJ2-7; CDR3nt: TGTGCCAGCAGCCCCGTACCCGGCGGGGACGGAACCTACGAGCAGTACTTC; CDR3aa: CASSPVPGGDGTYEQYF
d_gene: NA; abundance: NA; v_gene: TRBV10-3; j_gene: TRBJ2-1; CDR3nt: TGTGCCATCAGTCTTGGGTGGGAGGTGTACAATGAGCAGTTCTTC; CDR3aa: CAISLGWEVYNEQFF
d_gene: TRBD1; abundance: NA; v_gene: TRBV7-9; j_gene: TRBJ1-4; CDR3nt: TGTGCCAGCAGTACGAAAGGGACAGGGGAGACTGCAACTAATGAAAAACTGTTTTTT; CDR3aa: CASSTKGTGETATNEKLFF
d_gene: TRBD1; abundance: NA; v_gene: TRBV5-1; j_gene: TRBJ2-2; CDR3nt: TGCGCCAGCAGCTTCCGGGACAGAGACACCGGGGAGCTGTTTTTT; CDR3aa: CASSFRDRDTGELFF
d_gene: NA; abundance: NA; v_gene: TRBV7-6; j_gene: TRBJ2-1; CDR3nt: TGTGCCAGCAGCTTCCTTGTGGGAGTCTACAATGAGCAGTTCTTC; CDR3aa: CASSFLVGVYNEQFF
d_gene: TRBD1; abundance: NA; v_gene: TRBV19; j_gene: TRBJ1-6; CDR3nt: TGTGCCAGTAGTAGCGGACAGGGATATAATTCACCCCTCCACTTT; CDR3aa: CASSSGQGYNSPLHF
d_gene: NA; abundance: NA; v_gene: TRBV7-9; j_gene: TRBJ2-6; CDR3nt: TGTGCCAGCAACCTGATCGGGAGCTCTGGGGCCAACGTCCTGACTTTC; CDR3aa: CASNLIGSSGANVLTF
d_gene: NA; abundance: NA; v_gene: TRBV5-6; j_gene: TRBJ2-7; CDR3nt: TGTGCCAGCAGCTTGGTGGCCGGGACAAGTGCCTTC; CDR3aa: CASSLVAGTSAF
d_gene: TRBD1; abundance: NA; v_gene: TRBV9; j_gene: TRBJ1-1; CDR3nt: TGTGCCAGCAGCTCTAGGACAGGGGGGAACACTGAAGCTTTCTTT; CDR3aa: CASSSRTGGNTEAFF
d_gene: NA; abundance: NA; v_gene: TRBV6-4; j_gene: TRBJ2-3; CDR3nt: TGTGCCAGCAGTGACCTCGGACAGAGCAGCACAGATACGCAGTATTTT; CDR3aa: CASSDLGQSSTDTQYF
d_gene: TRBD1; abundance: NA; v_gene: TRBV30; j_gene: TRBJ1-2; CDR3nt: TGTGCCTGGAGTGTCTTAAGACAGGGGGGGGACTATGGCTACACCTTC; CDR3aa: CAWSVLRQGGDYGYTF
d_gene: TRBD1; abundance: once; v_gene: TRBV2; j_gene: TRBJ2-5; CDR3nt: TGTGCCAGCAGTACGGACAGGGGGCTCCCATGGGAGACCCAGTACTTC; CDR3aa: CASSTDRGLPWETQYF
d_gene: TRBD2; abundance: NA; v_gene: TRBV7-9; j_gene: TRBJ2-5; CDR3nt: TGTGCCAGCAGCTTCCCTCTTGCCGCGGGACTAGCTTGGGAGACCCAGTACTTC; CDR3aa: CASSFPLAAGLAWETQYF
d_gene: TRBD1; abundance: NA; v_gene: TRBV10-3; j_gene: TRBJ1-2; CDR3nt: TGTGCCATCGGCGGGGACAGGACCTATGGCTACACCTTC; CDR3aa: CAIGGDRTYGYTF
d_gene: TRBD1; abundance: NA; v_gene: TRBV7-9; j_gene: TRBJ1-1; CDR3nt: TGTGCCAGCAGCAACCGGGACAGGGGGAACACTGAAGCTTTCTTT; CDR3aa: CASSNRDRGNTEAFF
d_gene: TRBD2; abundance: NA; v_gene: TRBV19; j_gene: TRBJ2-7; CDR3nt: TGTGCCAGTAGCTCGACATGGGGGGGGACCTACGAGCAGTACTTC; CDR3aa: CASSSTWGGTYEQYF
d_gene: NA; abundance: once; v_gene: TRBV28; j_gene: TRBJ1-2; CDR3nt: TGTGCCAGCAGTTCTGACAGTACACCCTATGGCTACACCTTC; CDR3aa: CASSSDSTPYGYTF
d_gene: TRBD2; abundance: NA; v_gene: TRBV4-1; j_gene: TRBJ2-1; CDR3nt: TGCGCCAGCAGCCAAGGGTCCGGGGAGGGAAAGTTCTTC; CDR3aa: CASSQGSGEGKFF
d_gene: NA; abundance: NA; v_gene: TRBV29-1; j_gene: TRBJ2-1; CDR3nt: TGCAGCGTTGAAGCTCGAGGGATCGATGAGCAGTTCTTC; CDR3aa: CSVEARGIDEQFF
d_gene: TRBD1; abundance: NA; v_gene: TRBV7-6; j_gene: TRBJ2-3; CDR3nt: TGTGCCAGCAGCTTAGGGGACAGACGCACAGATACGCAGTATTTT; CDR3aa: CASSLGDRRTDTQYF
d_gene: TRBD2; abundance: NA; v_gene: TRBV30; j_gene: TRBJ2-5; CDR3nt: TGTGCCTGGAGCCCAAATCAGACGGGTAGCGGGGGGCCCTTCCCGTACCAAGAGACCCAGTACTTC; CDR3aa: CAWSPNQTGSGGPFPYQETQYF
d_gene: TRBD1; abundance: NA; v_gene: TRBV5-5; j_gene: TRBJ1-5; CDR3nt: TGTGCCAGCAGTCCCGGGACAGGATACTATCAGCCCCAGCATTTT; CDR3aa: CASSPGTGYYQPQHF
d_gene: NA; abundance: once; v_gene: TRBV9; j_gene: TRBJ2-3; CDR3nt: TGTGCCAGCAGCGTAGGCACAGGGTCTAGCACAGATACGCAGTATTTT; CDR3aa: CASSVGTGSSTDTQYF
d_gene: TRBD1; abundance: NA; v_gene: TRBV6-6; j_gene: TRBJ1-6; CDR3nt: TGTGCCAGCAGTCCGGACAGGGCGAAAACTTCACCCCTCCACTTT; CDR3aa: CASSPDRAKTSPLHF
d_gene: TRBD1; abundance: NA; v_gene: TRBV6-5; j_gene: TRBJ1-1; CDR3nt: TGTGCCAGCAGTTACTTAGGACAGGTTCCTAGTGAAGCTTTCTTT; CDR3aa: CASSYLGQVPSEAFF
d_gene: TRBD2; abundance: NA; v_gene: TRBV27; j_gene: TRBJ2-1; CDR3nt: TGTGCCAGCAACGAGTTACTGACCCCGGGGGGGCCTTACAATGAGCAGTTCTTC; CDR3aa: CASNELLTPGGPYNEQFF
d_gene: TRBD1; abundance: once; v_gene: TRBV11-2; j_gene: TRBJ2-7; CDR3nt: TGTGCCAGCAGCCCCACCGGGACAGGGGGTTACGAGCAGTACTTC; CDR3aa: CASSPTGTGGYEQYF
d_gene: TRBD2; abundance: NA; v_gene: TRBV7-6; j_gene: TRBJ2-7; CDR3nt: TGTGCCAGCAGCGCGGGACTAGCGGGAGGCGTCTACGAGCAGTACTTC; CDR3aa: CASSAGLAGGVYEQYF